This is a list of T cell receptor beta chains from one sample in a study of Graves' ophthalmopathy and Graves' hyperthyroidism. TCRdb called the multiplex PCR reads again in MiXCR, with one record for every CDR3 protein. The profile shows about 370,000 distinct CDR3 sequences, approximately 20% of them singletons. The specimen was peripheral blood. These receptors came from a young woman with Graves' ophthalmopathy. Each CDR3 is given with its conserved first and last residue. D genes are given only for firm matches. Only part of the rows carry a size: once, few, many, or a class if the clone is expanded.

TRBV11-2	TRBD2	many	TRBJ2-7	CASSSWSSGGYYEQYF	TGTGCCAGCAGCTCTTGGAGTAGCGGGGGGTATTACGAGCAGTACTTC
TRBV14	-	many	TRBJ1-6	CASSHKRGARHSPLHF	TGTGCCAGCAGCCATAAAAGGGGGGCTCGGCATTCACCCCTCCACTTT
TRBV27	TRBD1	many	TRBJ2-5	CASSLRDRGGETQYF	TGTGCCAGCAGCCTCCGGGACAGAGGTGGTGAGACCCAGTACTTC
TRBV20-1	-	-	TRBJ1-2	CSASRDNRGYGYTF	TGCAGTGCTAGTCGGGACAATCGGGGCTATGGCTACACCTTC
TRBV28	-	many	TRBJ1-1	CASSPHDAFNTEAFF	TGTGCCAGCAGTCCACACGACGCCTTTAACACTGAAGCTTTCTTT
TRBV12-3/TRBV12-4	TRBD2	many	TRBJ2-2	CASSPLLAGGPRELFF	TGTGCCAGCAGCCCCCTTTTAGCGGGAGGGCCACGGGAGCTGTTTTTT
TRBV20-1	-	many	TRBJ2-5	CSASHVQGAQYF	TGCAGTGCTAGTCACGTTCAAGGGGCCCAGTACTTC
TRBV6-2/TRBV6-3	-	many	TRBJ1-2	CASSYSYPRGGYTF	TGTGCCAGCAGTTACTCGTACCCGAGGGGTGGCTACACCTTC
TRBV6-2/TRBV6-3	-	many	TRBJ2-6	CASSFQWDTGANVLTF	TGTGCCAGCAGTTTCCAGTGGGATACTGGGGCCAACGTCCTGACTTTC
TRBV11-2	-	many	TRBJ1-5	CASSLERPGEYQPQHF	TGTGCCAGCAGCTTAGAGCGGCCAGGGGAATATCAGCCCCAGCATTTT
TRBV27	-	many	TRBJ1-1	CASSFLPGPRSEAFF	TGTGCCAGCAGTTTTCTTCCGGGACCGCGGAGTGAAGCTTTCTTT
TRBV6-5	-	medium-sized	TRBJ1-1	CASKPARGENTEAFF	TGTGCCAGCAAGCCGGCCCGGGGGGAAAACACTGAAGCTTTCTTT
TRBV6-2/TRBV6-3	TRBD2	-	TRBJ2-2	CASSYVRPASGYTGELFF	TGTGCCAGCAGTTATGTCCGCCCGGCTAGCGGTTACACCGGGGAGCTGTTTTTT
TRBV12-3/TRBV12-4	TRBD1	many	TRBJ2-2	CASILGGLNTGELFF	TGTGCCAGCATCCTAGGGGGCCTTAACACCGGGGAGCTGTTTTTT
TRBV7-3	TRBD2	many	TRBJ2-5	CASSQGLAGTYQETQYF	TGTGCCAGCAGCCAAGGACTAGCGGGGACGTACCAAGAGACCCAGTACTTC
TRBV27	TRBD1	few	TRBJ1-2	CASSMGTGGANGYTF	TGTGCCAGCAGTATGGGGACAGGGGGCGCGAATGGCTACACCTTC